This T cell receptor beta chain was recorded in a study of tumor-infiltrating lymphocytes in primary liver carcinoma. A constant-region primer served to make TCR beta cDNA from around 540 ng total RNA. Three rounds of nested multiplex PCR with slightly modified ARM-PCR produced TCR beta libraries. TRBV1-TRBV30 forward primers paired with a C-beta reverse primer drove the first two PCR rounds, approximately 11 cycles each. TCRdb recomputed calls from the multiplex PCR reads with MiXCR, one row per CDR3 protein. The table lists hundreds of thousands of distinct CDR3 sequences, 50% to 70% of them singletons. The CDR3 is 17 residues long. Germline assignment: CDR1 LNHNV and CDR2 YYDKDF (reference sequence). Germline trimming cut 3 bases from V and 5 bases from J; bases unmatched to any gene: 11. In addition to blood RNA drawn from unsorted whole blood, germline DNA was extracted.

Source material: peripheral blood. This clonotype was sampled from a man aged 35 to 55 with primary liver carcinoma and hepatitis B virus infection. V gene TRBV15 combines with J gene TRBJ2-1, with 9 nucleotides matching TRBD2. The CDR3 spells CATSRRQGLATNNEQFF. The CDR3 coding sequence is TGTGCCACCAGCAGGAGACAAGGACTAGCGACGAACAATGAGCAGTTCTTC.